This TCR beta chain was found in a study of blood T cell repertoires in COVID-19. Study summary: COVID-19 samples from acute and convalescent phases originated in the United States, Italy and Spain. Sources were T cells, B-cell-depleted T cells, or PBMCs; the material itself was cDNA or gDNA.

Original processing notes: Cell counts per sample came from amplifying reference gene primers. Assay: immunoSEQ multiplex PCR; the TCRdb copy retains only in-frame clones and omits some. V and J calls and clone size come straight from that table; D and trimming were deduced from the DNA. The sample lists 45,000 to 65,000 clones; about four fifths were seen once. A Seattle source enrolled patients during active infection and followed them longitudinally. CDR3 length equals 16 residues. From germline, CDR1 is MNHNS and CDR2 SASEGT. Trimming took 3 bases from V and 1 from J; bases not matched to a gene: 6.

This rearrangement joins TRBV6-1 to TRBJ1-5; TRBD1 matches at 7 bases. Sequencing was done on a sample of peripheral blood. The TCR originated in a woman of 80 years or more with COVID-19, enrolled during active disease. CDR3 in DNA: TGTGCCAGCAGTGATCACAGGGGTTACAGCAATCAGCCCCAGCATTTT. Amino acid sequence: CASSDHRGYSNQPQHF.